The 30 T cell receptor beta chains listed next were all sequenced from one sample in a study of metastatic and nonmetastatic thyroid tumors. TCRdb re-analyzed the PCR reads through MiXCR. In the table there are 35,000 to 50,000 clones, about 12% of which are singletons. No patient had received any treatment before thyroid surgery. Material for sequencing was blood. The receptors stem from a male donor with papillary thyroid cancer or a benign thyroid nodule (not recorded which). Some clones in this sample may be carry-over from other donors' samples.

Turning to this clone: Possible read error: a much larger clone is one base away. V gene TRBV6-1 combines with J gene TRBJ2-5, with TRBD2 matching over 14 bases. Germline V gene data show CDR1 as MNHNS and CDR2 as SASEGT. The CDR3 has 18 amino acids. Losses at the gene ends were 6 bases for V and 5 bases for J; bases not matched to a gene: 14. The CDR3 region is CASRRGLAGEGYRETQYF. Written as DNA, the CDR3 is TGTGCCAGCAGACGGGGACTAGCGGGAGAAGGGTATAGGGAGACCCAGTACTTC.

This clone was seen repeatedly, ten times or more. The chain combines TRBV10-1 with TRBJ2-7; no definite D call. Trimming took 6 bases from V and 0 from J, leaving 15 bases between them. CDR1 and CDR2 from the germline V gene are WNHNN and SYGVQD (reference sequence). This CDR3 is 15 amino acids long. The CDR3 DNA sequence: TGCGCCAGCAGCGCGTACAATCGGAGCTCCTACGAGCAGTACTTC. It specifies CASSAYNRSSYEQYF.

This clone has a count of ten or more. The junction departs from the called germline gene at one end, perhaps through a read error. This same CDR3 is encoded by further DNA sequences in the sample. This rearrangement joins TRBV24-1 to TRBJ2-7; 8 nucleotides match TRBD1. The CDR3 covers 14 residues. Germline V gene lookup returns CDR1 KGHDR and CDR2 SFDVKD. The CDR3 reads CATSDPDRAYEQYF. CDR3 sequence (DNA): TGTGCCACTAGTGACCCGGACAGGGCCTACGAGCAGTACTTC.

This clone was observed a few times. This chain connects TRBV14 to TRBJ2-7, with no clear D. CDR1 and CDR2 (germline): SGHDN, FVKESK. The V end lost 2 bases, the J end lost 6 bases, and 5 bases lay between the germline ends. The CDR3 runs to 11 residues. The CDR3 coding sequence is TGTGCCAGCAGCCAATATTCCGAGCAGTACTTC. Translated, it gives CASSQYSEQYF. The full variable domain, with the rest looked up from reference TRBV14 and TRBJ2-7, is EAGVTQFPSHSVIEKGQTVTLRCDPISGHDNLYWYRRVMGKEIKFLLHFVKESKQDESGMPNNRFLAERTGGTYSTLKVQPAELEDSGVYFCASSQYSEQYFGPGTRLTVT.

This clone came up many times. The CDR3 region has the DNA TGTGCCAGCAGCCCGTGCTGGGAGGAGGAAAACATTCAGTACTTC. Its protein product is CASSPCWEEENIQYF. The chain links TRBV11-3 to TRBJ2-4, with D possibly matching TRBD2 (6 bases). V was clipped by 5 bases and J by 5 bases, with 16 bases between them. The CDR3 runs to 15 residues. Germline values: CDR1 SGHNT, CDR2 YENEEA.

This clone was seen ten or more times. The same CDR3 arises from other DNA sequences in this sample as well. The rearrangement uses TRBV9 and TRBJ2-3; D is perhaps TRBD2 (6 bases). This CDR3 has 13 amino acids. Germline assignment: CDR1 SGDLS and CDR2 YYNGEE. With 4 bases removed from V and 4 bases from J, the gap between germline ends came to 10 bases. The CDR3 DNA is TGTGCCAGCAGCTCTTGGGGGGCAGATACGCAGTATTTT. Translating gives CASSSWGADTQYF.

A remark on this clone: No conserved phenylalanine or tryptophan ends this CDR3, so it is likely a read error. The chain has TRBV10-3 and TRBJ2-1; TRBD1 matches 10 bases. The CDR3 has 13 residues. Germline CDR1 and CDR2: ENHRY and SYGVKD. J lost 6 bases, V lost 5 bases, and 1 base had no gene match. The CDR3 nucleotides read TGTGCCATCAGTTGGGACAGGGGCAATGAGCAGTTCTCC. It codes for CAISWDRGNEQFS.

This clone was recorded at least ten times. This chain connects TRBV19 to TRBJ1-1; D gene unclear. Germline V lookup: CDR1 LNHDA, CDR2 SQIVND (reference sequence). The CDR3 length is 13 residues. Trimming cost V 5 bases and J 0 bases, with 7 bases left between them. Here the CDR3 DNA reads TGTGCCAGTAGTGTTAACATGAACACTGAAGCTTTCTTT. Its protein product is CASSVNMNTEAFF. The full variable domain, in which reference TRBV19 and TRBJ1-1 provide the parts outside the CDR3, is DGGITQSPKYLFRKEGQNVTLSCEQNLNHDAMYWYRQDPGQGLRLIYYSQIVNDFQKGDIAEGYSVSREKKESFPLTVTSAQKNPTAFYLCASSVNMNTEAFFGQGTRLTVV.

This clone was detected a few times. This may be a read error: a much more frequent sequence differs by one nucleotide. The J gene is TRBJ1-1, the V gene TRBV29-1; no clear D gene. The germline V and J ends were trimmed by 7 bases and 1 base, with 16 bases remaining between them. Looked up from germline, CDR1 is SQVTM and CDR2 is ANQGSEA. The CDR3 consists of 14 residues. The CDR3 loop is CSAKRLWGNTEAFF. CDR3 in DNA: TGCAGCGCCAAGCGCTTGTGGGGGAACACTGAAGCTTTCTTT.

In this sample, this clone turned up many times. CDR3 DNA sequence: TGTGCCAGTAGTCTATTAATAGCGGTCGGGGCGGACAATGAGCAGTTCTTC. Its translation: CASSLLIAVGADNEQFF. J is TRBJ2-1 and V is TRBV19, with D possibly TRBD2 on 6 matching bases. Germline values: CDR1 LNHDA, CDR2 SQIVND (reference sequence). The CDR3 has 17 residues. V was trimmed by 5 bases and J by 5 bases, leaving 22 bases between them.

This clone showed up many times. DNA for the CDR3: TGCAGTGCTTACATAATAACAGGGTTCGAGCAGTACTTC. Translated, it gives CSAYIITGFEQYF. The V and J genes are TRBV20-1 and TRBJ2-7, with D tentatively TRBD1 (6 bases). Germline V gene sequence: CDR1 DFQATT, CDR2 SNEGSKA (reference sequence). The CDR3 is 13 residues long. V was trimmed by 5 bases and J by 6 bases, leaving 17 bases between them.

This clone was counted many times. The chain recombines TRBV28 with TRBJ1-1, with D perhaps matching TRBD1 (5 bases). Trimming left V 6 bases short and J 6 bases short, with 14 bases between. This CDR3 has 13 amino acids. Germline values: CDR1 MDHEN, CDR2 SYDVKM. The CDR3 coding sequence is TGTGCCAGCAGCCAGCAGGGATTCGCTGAAGCTTTCTTT. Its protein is CASSQQGFAEAFF.

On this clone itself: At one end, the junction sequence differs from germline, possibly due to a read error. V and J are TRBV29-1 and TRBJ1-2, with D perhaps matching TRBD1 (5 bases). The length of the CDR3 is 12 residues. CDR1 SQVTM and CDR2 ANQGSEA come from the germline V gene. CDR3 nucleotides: TGCAGCGTTGGCAGGGCTAACTGTGGCTATACCTTC. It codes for CSVGRANCGYTF. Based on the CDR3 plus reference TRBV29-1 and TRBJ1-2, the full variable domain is SAVISQKPSRDICQRGTSLTIQCQVDSQVTMMFWYRQQPGQSLTLIATANQGSEATYESGFVIDKFPISRPNLTFSTLTVSNMSPEDSSIYLCSVGRANCGYTFGSGTRLTVV.

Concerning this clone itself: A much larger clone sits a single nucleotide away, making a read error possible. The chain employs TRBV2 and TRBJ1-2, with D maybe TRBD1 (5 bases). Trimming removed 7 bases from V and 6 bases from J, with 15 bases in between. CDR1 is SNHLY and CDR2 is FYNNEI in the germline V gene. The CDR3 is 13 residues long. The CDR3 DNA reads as TGTGCCAGCAATGGGGCGGGGGACGATGGCTACACCTTC. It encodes CASNGAGDDGYTF.

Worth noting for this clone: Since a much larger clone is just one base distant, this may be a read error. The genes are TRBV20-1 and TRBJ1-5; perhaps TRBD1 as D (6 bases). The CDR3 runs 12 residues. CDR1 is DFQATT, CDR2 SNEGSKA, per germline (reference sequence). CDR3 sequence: CSVGQSNQPPHF. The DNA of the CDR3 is TGCAGTGTAGGACAGAGCAATCAGCCCCCGCATTTT.

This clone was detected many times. CDR3: CASRYRDRDSYEQYF. CDR3 coding DNA: TGTGCCAGCAGGTACCGGGACAGGGATTCCTACGAGCAGTACTTC. The V gene is TRBV7-9, the J gene TRBJ2-7; 9 bases are shared with TRBD1. Germline loops: CDR1 SEHNR, CDR2 FQNEAQ (reference sequence). Losses at the gene ends were 6 bases for V and 1 base for J; bases not matched to a gene: 7. The CDR3 is made up of 15 amino acids.

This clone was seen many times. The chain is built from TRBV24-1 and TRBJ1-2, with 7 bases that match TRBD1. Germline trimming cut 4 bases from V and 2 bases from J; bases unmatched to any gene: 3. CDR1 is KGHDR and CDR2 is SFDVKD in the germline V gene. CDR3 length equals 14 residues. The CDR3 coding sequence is TGTGCCACCAGTGACCGGGACAGAAACTATGGCTACACCTTC. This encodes CATSDRDRNYGYTF.

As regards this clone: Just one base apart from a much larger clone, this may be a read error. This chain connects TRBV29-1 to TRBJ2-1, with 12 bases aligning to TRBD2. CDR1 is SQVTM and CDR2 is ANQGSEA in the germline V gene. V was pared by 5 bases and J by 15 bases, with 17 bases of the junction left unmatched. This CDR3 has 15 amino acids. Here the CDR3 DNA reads TGCAGCGTTTCATCCCCGGAAGGGACTAGCGGGCAGGTGTTCTTC. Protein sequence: CSVSSPEGTSGQVFF.

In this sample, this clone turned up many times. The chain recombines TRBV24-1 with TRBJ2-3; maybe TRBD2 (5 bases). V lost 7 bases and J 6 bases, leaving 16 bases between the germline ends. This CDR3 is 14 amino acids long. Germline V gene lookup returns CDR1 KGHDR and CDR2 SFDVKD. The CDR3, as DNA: TGTGCCACCAGGTCAGCGGCCGCCGGGGATACGCAGTATTTT. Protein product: CATRSAAAGDTQYF.

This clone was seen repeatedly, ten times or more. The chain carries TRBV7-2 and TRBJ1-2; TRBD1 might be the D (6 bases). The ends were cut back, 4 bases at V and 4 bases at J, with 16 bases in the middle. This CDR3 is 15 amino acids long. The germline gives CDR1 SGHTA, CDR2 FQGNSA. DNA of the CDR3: TGTGCCAGCAGCTCCCTAAGACAGGAGCCCTATGGCTACACCTTC. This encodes CASSSLRQEPYGYTF.

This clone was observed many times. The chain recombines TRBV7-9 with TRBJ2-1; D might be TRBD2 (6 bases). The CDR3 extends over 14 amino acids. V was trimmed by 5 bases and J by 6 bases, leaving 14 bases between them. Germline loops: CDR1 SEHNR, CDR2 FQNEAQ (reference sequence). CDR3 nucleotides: TGTGCCAGCAGCCCAGTCCGTAGCGGCAATGAGCAGTTCTTC. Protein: CASSPVRSGNEQFF. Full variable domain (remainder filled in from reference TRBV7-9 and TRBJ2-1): DTGVSQNPRHKITKRGQNVTFRCDPISEHNRLYWYRQTLGQGPEFLTYFQNEAQLEKSRLLSDRFSAERPKGSFSTLEIQRTEQGDSAMYLCASSPVRSGNEQFFGPGTRLTVL.

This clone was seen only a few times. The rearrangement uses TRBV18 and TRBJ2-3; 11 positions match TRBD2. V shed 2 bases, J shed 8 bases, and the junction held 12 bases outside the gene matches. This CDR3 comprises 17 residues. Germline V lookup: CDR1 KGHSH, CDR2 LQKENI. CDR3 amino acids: CASSPTASGRNGGTQYF. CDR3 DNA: TGTGCCAGCTCACCAACGGCTAGCGGGAGGAATGGTGGTACGCAGTATTTT. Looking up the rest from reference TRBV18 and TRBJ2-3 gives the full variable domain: NAGVMQNPRHLVRRRGQEARLRCSPMKGHSHVYWYRQLPEEGLKFMVYLQKENIIDESGMPKERFSAEFPKEGPSILRIQQVVRGDSAAYFCASSPTASGRNGGTQYFGPGTRLTVL.

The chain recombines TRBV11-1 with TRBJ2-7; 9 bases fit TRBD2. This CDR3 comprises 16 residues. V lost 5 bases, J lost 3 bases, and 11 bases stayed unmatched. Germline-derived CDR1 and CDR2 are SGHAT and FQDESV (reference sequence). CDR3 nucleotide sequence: TGTGCCAGCAGCCTTGCCCCCCGACTAGCGGTCTACGAGCAGTACTTC. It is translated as CASSLAPRLAVYEQYF.

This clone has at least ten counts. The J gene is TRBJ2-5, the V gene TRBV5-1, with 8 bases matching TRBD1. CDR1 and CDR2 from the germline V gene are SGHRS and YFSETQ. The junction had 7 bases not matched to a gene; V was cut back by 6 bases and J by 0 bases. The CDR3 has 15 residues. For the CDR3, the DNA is TGCGCCAGCACCGGACAGGGACAGTACCAAGAGACCCAGTACTTC. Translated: CASTGQGQYQETQYF.

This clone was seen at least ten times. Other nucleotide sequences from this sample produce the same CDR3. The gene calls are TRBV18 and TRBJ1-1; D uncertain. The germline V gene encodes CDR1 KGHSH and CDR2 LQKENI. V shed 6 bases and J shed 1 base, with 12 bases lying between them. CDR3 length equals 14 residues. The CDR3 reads CASSLMDRNTEAFF. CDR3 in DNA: TGTGCCAGCTCTCTCATGGACCGGAACACTGAAGCTTTCTTT.

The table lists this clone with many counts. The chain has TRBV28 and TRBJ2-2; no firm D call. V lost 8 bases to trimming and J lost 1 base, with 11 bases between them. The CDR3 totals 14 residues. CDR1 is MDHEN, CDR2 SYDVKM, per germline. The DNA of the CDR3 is TGTGCCAGCCATCTGGCCGGGAACACCGGGGAGCTGTTTTTT. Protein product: CASHLAGNTGELFF.

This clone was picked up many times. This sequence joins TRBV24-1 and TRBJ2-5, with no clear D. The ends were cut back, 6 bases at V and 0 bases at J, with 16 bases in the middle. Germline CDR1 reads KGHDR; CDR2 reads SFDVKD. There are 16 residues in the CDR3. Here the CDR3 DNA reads TGTGCCACCAGTACCCGTTCGCCAGAAAACCAAGAGACCCAGTACTTC. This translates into CATSTRSPENQETQYF.

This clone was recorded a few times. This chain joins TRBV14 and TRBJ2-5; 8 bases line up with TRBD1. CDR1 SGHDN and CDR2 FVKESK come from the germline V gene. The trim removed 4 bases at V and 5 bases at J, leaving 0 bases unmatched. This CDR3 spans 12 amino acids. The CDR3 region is CASSRDRETQYF. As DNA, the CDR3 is TGTGCCAGCAGCCGGGACAGGGAGACCCAGTACTTC. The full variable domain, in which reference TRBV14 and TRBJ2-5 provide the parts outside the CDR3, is EAGVTQFPSHSVIEKGQTVTLRCDPISGHDNLYWYRRVMGKEIKFLLHFVKESKQDESGMPNNRFLAERTGGTYSTLKVQPAELEDSGVYFCASSRDRETQYFGPGTRLLVL.

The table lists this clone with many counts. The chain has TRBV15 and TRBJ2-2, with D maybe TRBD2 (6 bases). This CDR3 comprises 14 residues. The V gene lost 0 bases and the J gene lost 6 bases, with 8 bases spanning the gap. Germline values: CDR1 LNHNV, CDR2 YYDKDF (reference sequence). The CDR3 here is CATSRDGEAGELFF. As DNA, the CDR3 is TGTGCCACCAGCAGAGATGGGGAGGCCGGGGAGCTGTTTTTT.

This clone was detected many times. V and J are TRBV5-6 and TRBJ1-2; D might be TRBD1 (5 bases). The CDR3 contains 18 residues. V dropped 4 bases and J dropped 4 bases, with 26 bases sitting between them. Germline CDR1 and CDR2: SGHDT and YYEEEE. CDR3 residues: CASSPDPGHPARGYGYTF. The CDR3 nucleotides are TGTGCCAGCAGCCCGGACCCGGGCCACCCAGCGAGGGGCTATGGCTACACCTTC.